This TCR beta chain was recovered during a study of regulatory T cells in long-lasting Graves disease. Looking at the study overall: Antithyroid drugs had been given to newly diagnosed Graves' patients for under 3 months.

Germline CDR1 reads SGHRS; CDR2 reads YFSETQ. V dropped 4 bases and J dropped 6; count of bases not matched to a gene: 8. The CDR3 is made up of 14 amino acids. Construction of the TCR beta libraries employed iRepertoire HTBI primers in conjunction with Arm-PCR of CDR3 regions. One entry per CDR3 protein, called by TCRdb with MiXCR from the multiplex PCR reads. The sample lists a few hundred thousand distinct CDR3 sequences, roughly 13% occurring once. Time point reported: newly diagnosed GD, antithyroid drugs for less than 3 months. Scientists built the TCR library using RNA that was extracted from PBMCs. This clonotype has a count of ten or more. The sample was also linked to a second study, of T cells in Graves' hyperthyroidism and ophthalmopathy.

The TCR comes from a young man with Graves disease. This specimen consisted of peripheral blood mononuclear cells (PBMCs), obtained at new diagnosis, from a patient treated with antithyroid drugs. The chain links TRBV5-1 to TRBJ1-2, with 8 bases that match TRBD1. DNA of the CDR3: TGCGCCAGCAGCCTGGACAGGGCCCTGGATGGCTACACCTTC. Residues: CASSLDRALDGYTF.